This T cell receptor beta chain appears in the sequencing data of a study of beta chain features in type 1 diabetes. Every single donor gave one heparinised blood draw, and these averaged roughly 120 mL. General study findings and limits: PCR might pick shorter templates more often, in the same way for patients and controls. Type 1 diabetes patients showed a moderate but significant shortening of TCRB CDR3s in all four CD4+ subsets. The study found fewer insertions and more deletions at VDJ junctions in type 1 diabetes patients.

Germline V gene lookup returns CDR1 SNHLY and CDR2 FYNNEI. The CDR3 runs 18 residues. V dropped 3 bases and J dropped 2; count of bases not matched to a gene: 10. The entirety of the isolated RNA underwent reverse transcription, so expressed TCRB transcripts were sequenced. Naive, central memory and regulatory T cell samples yielded about 4 million reads on average. The repertoire was sequenced with immunoSEQ multiplex PCR; TCRdb's copy has only in-frame clones and lacks some. Of about 260,000 clones in the sample, around 21% are singletons; the top ten hold roughly 0.028%. There are a few counts of this clone. The antigen is unknown.

The chain combines TRBV2 with TRBJ2-2; 9 bases agree with TRBD2. The receptor was derived from a woman aged 40-49 years with type 1 diabetes. The source material was naive CD4+ T cells from blood. The CDR3 here is CASSDGKRGVLNTGELFF. Here the CDR3 DNA reads TGTGCCAGCAGTGATGGAAAGCGGGGGGTCCTAAACACCGGGGAGCTGTTTTTT.